Each of the 15 T cell receptor beta chains below was sequenced from the same sample in a study of CD8 T cells in ankylosing spondylitis. From the 5' RACE reads, TCRdb called clonotypes with MiXCR, one entry per CDR3 protein. The sample consists of hundreds of thousands of distinct CDR3 sequences, 7% to 10% of them appearing once. Sequenced sample: blood, either unsorted or a sorted T cell fraction (not recorded which). The receptors were gathered from a female donor with ankylosing spondylitis or in good health (not recorded which).

This clonotype was seen at least ten times. The chain couples TRBV5-1 to TRBJ2-1; 7 positions agree with TRBD1. CDR1 SGHRS and CDR2 YFSETQ come from the germline V gene. The CDR3 consists of 14 residues. J gave up 1 base and V 3 bases, and 1 base lay outside the gene matches. The CDR3 sequence: CASSWDRSYNEQFF. The CDR3 DNA is TGCGCCAGCAGCTGGGACAGATCCTACAATGAGCAGTTCTTC.

The CDR3: CSGNGSGTQGDTQYF. Here the CDR3 DNA reads TGCAGTGGGAATGGTTCCGGGACCCAGGGAGATACGCAGTATTTT. This chain links TRBV20-1 with TRBJ2-3; D could derive from TRBD1 or TRBD2 (5 bases each). This CDR3 has 15 amino acids. CDR1 is DFQATT, CDR2 SNEGSKA, per germline (reference sequence). Trimming took off 7 bases at V and 5 bases at J, with 22 bases between the two ends.

With regard to this clonotype: This may stem from a read error, because a much larger clone lies one nucleotide away. V and J are TRBV7-2 and TRBJ1-1; no clear D. The CDR3 spans 13 residues. Trimming shortened V by 2 bases and J by 1 base, and 5 bases separated the two germline ends. Per the germline V gene, CDR1 is SGHTA and CDR2 is FQGNSA. The CDR3 region has the DNA TGTGCCAGCAGCTTATACAAGAACACTGAAGCTTTCTTT. Protein product: CASSLYKNTEAFF.

This clonotype came up many times. The rearrangement uses TRBV29-1 and TRBJ2-5; no clear D. The germline CDR1 and CDR2 sequences are SQVTM and ANQGSEA. The V end lost 5 bases, the J end lost 2 bases, and 12 bases lay between the germline ends. The CDR3 has 13 amino acids. CDR3 amino acids: CSVQRFQQETQYF. CDR3 DNA sequence: TGCAGCGTTCAAAGGTTCCAGCAAGAGACCCAGTACTTC.

This clonotype was observed at least ten times. The chain recombines TRBV7-2 with TRBJ2-1, with 10 bases aligning to TRBD1. With 3 bases clipped from V and 9 bases from J, the junction kept 8 bases outside the gene matches. Per the germline V gene, CDR1 is SGHTA and CDR2 is FQGNSA. The CDR3 spans 15 residues. The CDR3 sequence is CASSLGQGRVTEQFF. In nucleotides, the CDR3 is TGTGCCAGCAGCTTGGGACAGGGGAGGGTTACTGAGCAGTTCTTC.

This clonotype was picked up many times. The rearrangement uses TRBV12-3 or TRBV12-4 and TRBJ2-7; D is tentatively TRBD1 or TRBD2 (7 bases each). This CDR3 contains 17 residues. Trimming removed 3 bases at V and 1 base at J, with 19 bases between. Here the CDR3 DNA reads TGTGCCAGCAGTTTGGGGGGGGTACAGGGGCTTTCCTACGAGCAGTACTTC. Amino acid sequence: CASSLGGVQGLSYEQYF.

This clonotype occurred many times. The V and J genes are TRBV20-1 and TRBJ2-3; 7 bases map to TRBD2. The CDR3 consists of 16 residues. The V and J ends lost 0 bases and 6 bases, in that order; junction bases with no gene match: 12. Germline CDR1 DFQATT, CDR2 SNEGSKA (reference sequence). The CDR3 nucleotides are TGCAGTGCTAGAGATCGATTGCTTACTAGCGCCGATACGCAGTATTTT. Its protein is CSARDRLLTSADTQYF.

This clonotype was detected many times. The rearrangement joins TRBV9 to TRBJ2-7; 7 nucleotides line up with TRBD2. V lost 0 bases to trimming and J lost 0 bases; unmatched junction nucleotides: 6. Germline CDR1 and CDR2: SGDLS and YYNGEE. The CDR3 sequence is 16 residues long. CDR3 residues: CASSVESGALSYEQYF. The CDR3 DNA follows: TGTGCCAGCAGCGTAGAGAGCGGGGCCCTCTCCTACGAGCAGTACTTC.

This clonotype was counted ten times or more. V and J are TRBV6-5 and TRBJ1-5; D gene uncertain. The CDR3 has 13 residues. The germline V gene encodes CDR1 MNHEY and CDR2 SVGAGI. The V end was cut by 2 bases, the J end by 4 bases, with 6 bases between. The CDR3 nucleotides are TGTGCCAGCAGTTACAGGTCGAATCAGCCCCAGCATTTT. Its protein product is CASSYRSNQPQHF.

This clonotype was seen many times. The chain uses TRBV7-9 and TRBJ2-5; 7 bases match TRBD2. The V gene end was trimmed by 5 bases and the J gene end by 4 bases; junction bases not matched to a gene: 13. Germline V gene sequence: CDR1 SEHNR, CDR2 FQNEAQ (reference sequence). The CDR3 contains 16 residues. CDR3 residues: CASSPPWGGELETQYF. In DNA form, the CDR3 reads TGTGCCAGCAGCCCACCGTGGGGGGGAGAGTTAGAGACCCAGTACTTC.

The table lists this clonotype with many counts. This sequence joins TRBV20-1 and TRBJ2-7, with TRBD2 matching over 16 bases. The germline V gene has CDR1 DFQATT and CDR2 SNEGSKA (reference sequence). This CDR3 is built from 16 residues. J lost 2 bases, V lost 5 bases, and 6 bases had no gene match. The CDR3 protein is CSAPGLAGGSTYEQYF. For the CDR3, the DNA is TGCAGTGCTCCGGGACTAGCGGGAGGGAGTACCTACGAGCAGTACTTC.

This clonotype was observed at least ten times. This chain uses TRBV10-3 with TRBJ2-5; unclear D gene. Trimming removed 0 bases from V and 2 bases from J, with 13 bases in between. CDR1 is ENHRY, CDR2 SYGVKD, per germline. The CDR3 sequence is 16 residues long. The chain's CDR3 is CAISESSLGPQETQYF. Written as DNA, the CDR3 is TGTGCCATCAGTGAGTCCTCACTCGGACCTCAAGAGACCCAGTACTTC.

This clonotype has more than one count but fewer than ten. The rearrangement joins TRBV7-6 to TRBJ2-7; possibly TRBD1 for D (6 bases). Germline values: CDR1 SGHVS, CDR2 FNYEAQ. V was clipped by 5 bases and J by 4 bases, with 18 bases between them. The CDR3 totals 15 residues. CDR3 sequence (DNA): TGTGCCAGCAGCCCAGGGGCATCCATGCCTTACGAGCAGTACTTC. Protein: CASSPGASMPYEQYF.

This clonotype was observed at least ten times. This rearrangement joins TRBV6-2 or TRBV6-3 to TRBJ2-5, with D unresolved. Per germline, CDR1 MNHEY and CDR2 SVGEGT. V was cut by 0 bases and J by 5 bases, with 13 bases left in between. This CDR3 spans 15 amino acids. CDR3 amino acids: CASSYSTSPSETQYF. The CDR3 DNA is TGTGCCAGCAGTTACTCTACCAGCCCCTCGGAGACCCAGTACTTC.

In the case of this clonotype: A read error may explain this, as a much larger clone is one base away. This chain uses TRBV4-3 with TRBJ2-1, with D possibly matching TRBD2 (7 bases). CDR1 is LGHNA, CDR2 YSLEER, per germline. This CDR3 has 17 residues. The CDR3 DNA is TGCACCAGCAGCCAAGATATGTCCGGGGGGCGGAAAGGTGAGCAGTTCTTC. Protein: CTSSQDMSGGRKGEQFF.